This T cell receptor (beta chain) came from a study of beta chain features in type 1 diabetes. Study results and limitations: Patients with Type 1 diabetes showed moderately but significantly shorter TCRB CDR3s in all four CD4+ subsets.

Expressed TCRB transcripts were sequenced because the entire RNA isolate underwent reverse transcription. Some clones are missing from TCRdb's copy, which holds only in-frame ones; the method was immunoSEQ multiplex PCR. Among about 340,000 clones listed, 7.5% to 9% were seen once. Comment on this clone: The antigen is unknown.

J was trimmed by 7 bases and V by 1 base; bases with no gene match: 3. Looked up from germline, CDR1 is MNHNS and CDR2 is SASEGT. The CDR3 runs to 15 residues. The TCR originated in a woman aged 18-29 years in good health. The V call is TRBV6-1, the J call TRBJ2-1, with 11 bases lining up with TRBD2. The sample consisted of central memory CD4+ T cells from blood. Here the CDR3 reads CASSEGSSGRNEQFF. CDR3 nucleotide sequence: TGTGCCAGCAGTGAAGGCTCTAGCGGGAGGAATGAGCAGTTCTTC.